This T cell receptor beta chain was recorded in a study of shared clonotypes between healthy human individuals (dated by TCRdb to about 2020). About the study as a whole: Three men and a couple of women, aged 18 to 49 years, made up the cohort. For each donor, CD4 naive and CD4 memory were each run on three plates, CD8 naive on two plates, and CD8 memory on one plate. To estimate repertoire size and how much clonotype sharing occurs between individuals, the study deeply sequenced the blood TCR repertoires of roughly 5 healthy adults. Different laboratories and diverse techniques were used to prepare libraries and sequence TCR repertoires, to increase sequencing depth and limit assay-specific biases. Between about 0.85 and 9.5 billion PBMCs per donor were obtained by leukapheresis.

Broader findings and caveats from the paper: Pairwise subsampling led to the expectation that sequencing depth would affect the degree of clonotype sharing among donors. Clonotypes shared by all four sorted-subset donors showed higher generation probabilities than non-shared clonotypes. Naive subsets generally had larger estimated clonotype richness than memory subsets did. About 4.5% of naive CD4, 3.5% of naive CD8, about 2.1% of memory CD4, and more than 0.35% of memory CD8 clonotypes were shared across several donors. Because the study included a small number of donors, the genetic and exposure-history diversity represented was limited. Sampling was restricted to blood, and TCR repertoires in tissue are likely to differ from TCR repertoires in blood. Rarefaction of sorted-subset datasets indicated incomplete sequencing despite the large sequencing depth.

The donors were healthy, HIV-negative adults who had no recently reported acute infections or vaccinations. Every donor was a Caucasian adult residing in Nashville, Tennessee, USA. Magnetic negative selection was used to enrich CD4+ T cells, after which naive cells were positively selected on CD45RA and the negative fraction became the memory subset. Blood was obtained by leukapheresis, after which PBMCs were separated by Ficoll-Histopaque density gradient centrifugation and cryopreserved in liquid nitrogen vapor phase. Analytical flow cytometry was used to check the purity and quantity of each magnetically sorted T cell population. Genomic DNA was isolated from each sorted fraction and quantified by UV absorbance on a Nanodrop 2000c. Worth noting for this clone: Its antigen target is currently unknown. The record has no base qualities; no much larger clone is one base away.

Using the deep immunoSEQ assay, multiplex PCR amplified TCR CDR3 regions from genomic DNA. For each cell subset, the extracted genomic DNA was distributed evenly across all wells of several immunoSEQ 96-well plates, and each plate served as one replicate. For sorted subsets, roughly 200 ng of genomic DNA, equivalent to 25,000 to 30,000 T cell genomes, went into each replicate PCR. The purified libraries were quantified using a Qubit 3.0 fluorometer, sized with a Bioanalyzer 2100, and then quantified again using the KAPA Library Quantification kit. Every immunoSEQ 96-well plate was sequenced on a separate single-read 150-cycle Illumina NextSeq 550 flow cell. Turning to the authors' computational methods: Because the immunoSEQ output included only junctional sequences and no quality scores, the filtering could not be the same as the filtering used for full-length reads. To assign V/J genes and CDR3, sequences were annotated using PyIR, a Python wrapper for IgBLAST v1.9, with IMGT germline references. Reads were removed for weak V/J assignments (E-value above 1e-6), missing CDR3, stop codons, out-of-frame junctions, or ambiguous translated residues. A V3J clonotype was defined by an identical inferred V gene, J gene, and CDR3 amino acid sequence. Percentage overlap between repertoires was calculated by dividing the number of shared unique clonotypes by the size of the smaller repertoire. Repertoire richness was assessed with RTK rarefaction, the Chao1 estimator, and Recon v2.1 estimates of unobserved clonotypes. For all TCRbeta clonotypes obtained by the gDNA method from several donors, generation probabilities were computed with OLGA. This immuneACCESS table, as held by TCRdb, lists in-frame sequences with V and J called but not all clones. Of the missing ones, under half trace to an unresolved V gene in checked studies; the others have no known cause. For V, J and clone size, that table is used; D and trimming come from the DNA. This sample has about 1.1 million clones in its table, and around 78% of those were observed once. Under 0.6% of the sample is taken by the ten largest.

The CDR3 measures 12 amino acids from cysteine to phenylalanine. The CDR3 DNA has 36 bases and is translated from base 1. CDR1 and CDR2 were assigned from the germline V gene (reference sequence) as LNHDA and SQIVND. V is reduced by 1 base and J by 5 bases, leaving a spacing of 3 bases between them. Sample: memory CD4+ T cells from PBMCs. Reading the label with the study, this specimen's cell subset or site is: CD45RA-negative fraction. This sequence was found in a man aged 18 to 35 in good health. Some clones in this sample may be carry-over from other donors' samples. The chain employs TRBV19 and TRBJ1-5; the D segment cannot be called with confidence. Here is the DNA: TGTGCCAGTAGTATAGTATATCAGCCCCAGCATTTT. Its amino acids are CASSIVYQPQHF.